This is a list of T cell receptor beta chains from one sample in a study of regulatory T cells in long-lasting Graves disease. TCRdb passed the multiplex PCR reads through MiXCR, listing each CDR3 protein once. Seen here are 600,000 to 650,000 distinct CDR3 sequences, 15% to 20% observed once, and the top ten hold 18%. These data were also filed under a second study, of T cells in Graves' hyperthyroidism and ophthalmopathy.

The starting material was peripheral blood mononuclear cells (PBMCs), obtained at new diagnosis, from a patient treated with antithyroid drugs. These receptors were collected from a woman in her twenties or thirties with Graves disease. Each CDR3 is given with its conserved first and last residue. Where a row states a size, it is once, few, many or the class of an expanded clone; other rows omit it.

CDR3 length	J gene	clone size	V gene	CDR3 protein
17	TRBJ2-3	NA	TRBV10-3	CAISDLLAGGKTDTQYF
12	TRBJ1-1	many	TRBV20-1	CSASPGPYKAFF
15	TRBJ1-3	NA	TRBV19	CASSIWGNLRDTIYF
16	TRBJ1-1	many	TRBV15	CATSRVGQGLNREAFF
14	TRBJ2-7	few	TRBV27	CASSSRTVRDEQYF
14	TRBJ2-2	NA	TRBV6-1	CASSGRGGAGELFF
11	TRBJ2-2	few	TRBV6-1	CASFLGGELFF
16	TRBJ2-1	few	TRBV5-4	CASSLAALGSYNEQFF
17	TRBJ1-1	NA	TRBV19	CASSARRATTSGTEAFF
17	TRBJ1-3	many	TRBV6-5	CASSYRWTQTAGNTIYF
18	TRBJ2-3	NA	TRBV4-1	CASSQVVVQRASTDTQYF
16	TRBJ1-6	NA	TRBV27	CASRAGASEVLSPLHF
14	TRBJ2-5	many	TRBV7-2	CASSHSGRGETQYF
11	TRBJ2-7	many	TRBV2	CASKLQYEQYF
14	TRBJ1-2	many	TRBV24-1	CATSAATANYGYTF
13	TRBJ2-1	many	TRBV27	CASSIRNLNEQFF